These 22 T cell receptor beta chains were sequenced from one sample in a study of Graves' ophthalmopathy and Graves' hyperthyroidism. From RNA, the CDR3 regions of TCR beta chains were amplified and sequenced. The workflow started with a first-round RT-PCR run with HTBI primers and then moved on to a second-round multiplex PCR. MiXCR was run by TCRdb on the multiplex PCR reads, yielding one entry per CDR3 protein. The table records over 150,000 distinct CDR3 sequences, over 35% of them present only once. The source material was peripheral blood. All receptors derive from a woman aged 40 to 50 with Graves' ophthalmopathy.

This clonotype was seen at least ten times. The chain has TRBV6-2 or TRBV6-3 and TRBJ2-7; D might be TRBD2 (5 bases). This CDR3 comprises 15 residues. V was pared by 4 bases and J by 3 bases, with 16 bases between. Germline loops: CDR1 MNHEY, CDR2 SVGEGT. The CDR3 region is CASSWEQPKYYEQYF. CDR3 DNA: TGTGCCAGCAGTTGGGAGCAACCAAAATACTACGAGCAGTACTTC.

V is TRBV6-1 and J is TRBJ2-7; weak D call: TRBD2 (5 bases). Trimming shortened V by 8 bases and J by 6 bases, and 20 bases separated the two germline ends. Germline V CDR1 and CDR2: MNHNS, SASEGT. The CDR3 length is 14 residues. The CDR3 protein is CASVARGSLGEQYF. The CDR3 DNA reads as TGTGCCAGCGTCGCCCGAGGGTCATTAGGCGAGCAGTACTTC.

The chain has TRBV28 and TRBJ1-1; maybe TRBD1 (6 bases). Germline V lookup: CDR1 MDHEN, CDR2 SYDVKM. Trimming took off 5 bases at V and 4 bases at J, with 11 bases between the two ends. The CDR3 sequence is 13 residues long. CDR3 nucleotides: TGTGCCAGCAGTGGGGGCTCGGGCACTGAAGCTTTCTTT. This codes for CASSGGSGTEAFF.

The rearrangement uses TRBV6-1 and TRBJ1-2; TRBD1 is a possible D gene (6 bases). Trimming stripped 5 bases from V and 7 bases from J, with 14 bases between. The germline V gene encodes CDR1 MNHNS and CDR2 SASEGT. This CDR3 is 13 amino acids long. CDR3 DNA sequence: TGTGCCAGCAGTAGTCCGGGGGCATCTGGCTACACCTTC. Amino acids: CASSSPGASGYTF.

About this clonotype itself: The junction departs from germline at one end; a sequencing error may be responsible. The chain is built from TRBV20-1 and TRBJ1-2; D is perhaps TRBD1 (5 bases). This CDR3 has 13 residues. The germline V gene has CDR1 DFQATT and CDR2 SNEGSKA (reference sequence). CDR3 region: CSATGGRTSGYTF. DNA of the CDR3: TGCAGCGCTACCGGGGGACGGACTTCGGGCTACACCTTC.

This clonotype was seen many times. J is TRBJ2-2 and V is TRBV6-2 or TRBV6-3, with D perhaps TRBD2 (6 bases). Germline assignment: CDR1 MNHEY and CDR2 SVGEGT. V was shortened by 7 bases and J by 6 bases, with 18 bases between the two germline ends. This CDR3 is built from 15 residues. The CDR3 DNA is TGTGCCAGCACCCGAGGAGGGACCCTCGCCGGGGAGCTGTTTTTT. Residues: CASTRGGTLAGELFF.

This clonotype was counted at least ten times. V gene TRBV11-2 combines with J gene TRBJ1-5, with D perhaps TRBD1 (6 bases). The CDR3 runs 16 residues. Trimming removed 0 bases at V and 3 bases at J, with 12 bases between. Germline lookup yields CDR1 SGHAT and CDR2 FQNNGV. CDR3 sequence (DNA): TGTGCCAGCAGCTTAGAGTGGGGGCGGGACAATCAGCCCCAGCATTTT. Protein sequence: CASSLEWGRDNQPQHF.

The chain has TRBV24-1 and TRBJ1-2; perhaps TRBD1 as D (5 bases). V was clipped by 4 bases and J by 3 bases, with 8 bases between them. The CDR3 is 13 residues long. The germline V gene has CDR1 KGHDR and CDR2 SFDVKD. Written as DNA, the CDR3 is TGTGCCACCAGTGAGCGGGGCGACTATGGCTACACCTTC. Amino acid sequence: CATSERGDYGYTF.

The chain links TRBV6-2 or TRBV6-3 to TRBJ1-1, with 7 positions matching TRBD1. Unmatched junction bases numbered 8, after V lost 4 bases and J lost 3 bases. CDR3 size: 15 residues. Germline loops: CDR1 MNHEY, CDR2 SVGEGT. CDR3 loop: CASSSRDSRYTEAFF. DNA of the CDR3: TGTGCCAGCAGTTCCCGGGACAGCAGATACACTGAAGCTTTCTTT.

The chain joins TRBV12-3 or TRBV12-4 to TRBJ2-7; 11 positions match TRBD1. This CDR3 contains 15 residues. V shed 5 bases and J 5 bases; nucleotides not matched to a gene: 8. The CDR3 coding sequence is TGTGCCAGCAGTCGAGTTAGGACAGGGGGCGACGAGCAGTACTTC. It is translated as CASSRVRTGGDEQYF.

The CDR3, as DNA: TGCAGTGTTGTCACCGGGACTGCACAAGAGACCCAGTACTTC. Its protein product is CSVVTGTAQETQYF. The chain joins TRBV20-1 to TRBJ2-5, with D perhaps matching TRBD2 (6 bases). Trimming took off 7 bases at V and 2 bases at J, with 17 bases between the two ends. This CDR3 has 14 amino acids. Germline values: CDR1 DFQATT, CDR2 SNEGSKA (reference sequence).

The V call is TRBV6-5, the J call TRBJ1-2; unclear D gene. Germline CDR1 and CDR2: MNHEY and SVGAGI. V shed 0 bases and J shed 3 bases, with 8 bases lying between them. The CDR3 length is 14 residues. CDR3 bases: TGTGCCAGCAGTTACTCGGGCCTTGACTATGGCTACACCTTC. Its protein product is CASSYSGLDYGYTF.

The chain employs TRBV6-5 and TRBJ1-1; D not resolved. The germline V gene encodes CDR1 MNHEY and CDR2 SVGAGI. This CDR3 is built from 13 residues. V shed 0 bases and J shed 2 bases, with 4 bases lying between them. Written as DNA, the CDR3 is TGTGCCAGCAGTTACTCATCAAACACTGAAGCTTTCTTT. As protein: CASSYSSNTEAFF.

This clonotype showed up many times. This CDR3 is CSARVGETQYF. DNA of the CDR3: TGCAGTGCTAGAGTAGGCGAGACCCAGTACTTC. This chain uses TRBV20-1 with TRBJ2-5; D uncertain. Germline V gives CDR1 DFQATT, CDR2 SNEGSKA (reference sequence). The CDR3 contains 11 residues. V was cut by 1 base and J by 5 bases, with 5 bases left in between.

In its sample, this clonotype was seen many times. This chain links TRBV9 with TRBJ1-6; D is undetermined. The CDR3 length is 14 residues. From germline, CDR1 is SGDLS and CDR2 YYNGEE. The V end was cut by 3 bases, the J end by 7 bases, with 11 bases between. The CDR3 DNA is TGTGCCAGCAGCGACGGACGTATGAATTCACCCCTCCACTTT. This translates into CASSDGRMNSPLHF.

There are many counts of this clonotype. J is TRBJ2-7 and V is TRBV15, with a tentative D call TRBD1 (5 bases). With 5 bases removed from V and 2 bases from J, the gap between germline ends came to 16 bases. Germline V gives CDR1 LNHNV, CDR2 YYDKDF (reference sequence). The CDR3 sequence is 15 residues long. The CDR3: CATSLDSTNTYEQYF. The CDR3 bases are TGTGCCACCAGCCTTGACAGCACTAATACCTACGAGCAGTACTTC.

The chain carries TRBV11-2 and TRBJ2-5; 13 bases agree with TRBD2. Trimming took 5 bases from V and 5 from J; bases not matched to a gene: 11. CDR3 length: 17 amino acids. In germline, CDR1 is SGHAT, CDR2 FQNNGV. The CDR3 loop reads CASSPGTSGMVSETQYF. CDR3 bases: TGTGCCAGCAGCCCCGGGACTAGCGGGATGGTTAGTGAGACCCAGTACTTC.

This clonotype has a count of ten or more. The gene calls are TRBV15 and TRBJ2-7, with 9 bases lining up with TRBD2. CDR3 length: 14 amino acids. Germline V gene sequence: CDR1 LNHNV, CDR2 YYDKDF (reference sequence). The trim removed 6 bases at V and 1 base at J, leaving 4 bases unmatched. CDR3: CATRSSGSSYEQYF. The CDR3, as DNA: TGTGCCACCAGGAGTAGCGGGAGTTCCTACGAGCAGTACTTC.

This chain uses TRBV6-2 or TRBV6-3 with TRBJ2-7; 7 positions match TRBD2. CDR1 and CDR2 (germline): MNHEY, SVGEGT. The V and J ends lost 5 bases and 1 base, in that order; junction bases with no gene match: 5. The CDR3 length is 14 residues. The CDR3 here is CASSTQRESYEQYF. The CDR3 region has the DNA TGTGCCAGCAGTACCCAGCGGGAATCCTACGAGCAGTACTTC.

Many counts were recorded for this clonotype. The chain combines TRBV7-2 with TRBJ2-5; D is uncertain. With 4 bases removed from V and 5 bases from J, the gap between germline ends came to 14 bases. The CDR3 extends over 14 amino acids. Germline V gene data show CDR1 as SGHTA and CDR2 as FQGNSA. CDR3 nucleotides: TGTGCCAGCAGCTCAACTGTGGTCGACGAGACCCAGTACTTC. Protein product: CASSSTVVDETQYF.

There are many counts of this clonotype. The rearrangement links TRBV3-1 to TRBJ1-1; possible D gene TRBD1, 6 bases. Germline assignment: CDR1 LGHDT and CDR2 YNNKEL (reference sequence). The CDR3 loop spans 15 amino acids. Trimming shortened V by 1 base and J by 5 bases, and 14 bases separated the two germline ends. This CDR3 is CASSQAPGAGTEAFF. The CDR3 DNA reads TGTGCCAGCAGCCAAGCGCCGGGGGCAGGAACTGAAGCTTTCTTT.

This chain links TRBV6-2 or TRBV6-3 with TRBJ1-1, with unresolved D. The ends were cut back, 2 bases at V and 1 base at J, with 11 bases in the middle. Germline assignment: CDR1 MNHEY and CDR2 SVGEGT. This CDR3 is 15 amino acids long. CDR3 region: CASSYAGSGNTEAFF. The CDR3 DNA reads TGTGCCAGCAGTTACGCGGGGTCCGGGAACACTGAAGCTTTCTTT.